Below, 17 T cell receptor beta chains from the same sample are listed, as sequenced in a study of blood T cell repertoires in COVID-19. Here immunoSEQ multiplex PCR was the method, and the copy in TCRdb shows in-frame clones only, minus some. The sample shows fewer than 300,000 clones, less than 85% of them seen only once. The source material was peripheral blood. Receptor source: a human donor with COVID-19, enrolled during active disease. The donor label of this sample is uncertain.

This clone was recorded once. V and J are TRBV6-4 and TRBJ2-1; TRBD1 aligns across 9 bases. V dropped 3 bases and J dropped 8; count of bases not matched to a gene: 8. Germline V lookup: CDR1 MRHNA, CDR2 SNTAGT. The CDR3 consists of 15 residues. CDR3 protein: CASSDPGTGSDEQFF. As DNA, the CDR3 is TGTGCCAGCAGTGATCCCGGGACAGGGAGCGATGAGCAGTTCTTC.

The chain links TRBV18 to TRBJ1-1; D remains unclear. CDR1 and CDR2 from the germline V gene are KGHSH and LQKENI. CDR3 size: 16 residues. V lost 3 bases, J lost 5 bases, and 19 bases lay in between. In DNA form, the CDR3 reads TGTGCCAGCTCACCCCAGGTTGGTGGTCCGGCGACTGAAGCTTTCTTT. This encodes CASSPQVGGPATEAFF.

V gene TRBV11-2 combines with J gene TRBJ2-6, with D possibly being TRBD1 (6 bases). The V end lost 2 bases, the J end lost 5 bases, and 7 bases lay between the germline ends. The V gene's germline CDR1 is SGHAT and CDR2 FQNNGV. The length of the CDR3 is 14 residues. The CDR3 loop reads CASSLTGWANVLTF. The CDR3 nucleotides read TGTGCCAGCAGCTTAACAGGGTGGGCCAACGTCCTGACTTTC. Complete variable domain (other parts from reference TRBV11-2 and TRBJ2-6): EAGVAQSPRYKIIEKRQSVAFWCNPISGHATLYWYQQILGQGPKLLIQFQNNGVVDDSQLPKDRFSAERLKGVDSTLKIQPAKLEDSAVYLCASSLTGWANVLTFGAGSRLTVL.

The genes are TRBV7-8 and TRBJ2-5; 8 bases match TRBD1. In germline, CDR1 is SGHVS, CDR2 FQNEAQ. Trimming at V came to 5 bases and at J to 7 bases, leaving 9 bases not matched to a gene. This CDR3 has 14 amino acids. The CDR3 region is CASSRWTGTGTQYF. CDR3 bases: TGTGCCAGCAGCCGCTGGACAGGGACTGGGACCCAGTACTTC. The whole variable domain, filled in from reference TRBV7-8 and TRBJ2-5, reads GAGVSQSPRYKVAKRGQDVALRCDPISGHVSLFWYQQALGQGPEFLTYFQNEAQLDKSGLPSDRFFAERPEGSVSTLKIQRTQQEDSAVYLCASSRWTGTGTQYFGPGTRLLVL.

The sample holds a few counts of this clone. The chain has TRBV7-9 and TRBJ2-7; TRBD2 matches at 13 bases. The CDR3 length is 16 residues. CDR1 and CDR2 from the germline V gene are SEHNR and FQNEAQ (reference sequence). The ends lost 5 bases at V and 0 bases at J; junction bases unmatched: 4. The CDR3 loop reads CASSTSGRGSSYEQYF. CDR3 DNA: TGTGCCAGCAGCACTAGCGGGAGGGGAAGCTCCTACGAGCAGTACTTC.

This sequence joins TRBV21-1 and TRBJ2-1; TRBD2 is the table's D call, not checked against the DNA. TRBV21-1 is a documented pseudogene. This CDR3 has 16 amino acids. The CDR3 coding sequence is TGTGCCAGCAGCAAAGAGGCTAGCGGGAGCTTGGGTGAGCAGTTCTTC. It encodes CASSKEASGSLGEQFF.

The chain links TRBV7-3 to TRBJ1-2; D might be TRBD1 (6 bases). Germline CDR1 SGHTA, CDR2 FQGTGA. With 1 base removed from V and 6 bases from J, the gap between germline ends came to 15 bases. CDR3 length: 15 amino acids. CDR3: CASSLNSGAIDGYTF. The CDR3 DNA sequence: TGTGCCAGCAGCTTAAATTCAGGGGCTATCGATGGCTACACCTTC.

This chain joins TRBV6-5 and TRBJ2-7; unclear D gene. The V gene lost 5 bases and the J gene lost 2 bases, with 10 bases spanning the gap. Germline V gene sequence: CDR1 MNHEY, CDR2 SVGAGI. The CDR3 contains 13 residues. The CDR3 DNA is TGTGCCAGCAGTAGAGACAAGACCTACGAGCAGTACTTC. It specifies CASSRDKTYEQYF.

The rearrangement uses TRBV5-5 and TRBJ1-1; possibly TRBD1 for D (6 bases). The CDR3 totals 15 residues. V was shortened by 2 bases and J by 1 base, with 12 bases between the two germline ends. Germline V gene data show CDR1 as SGHKS and CDR2 as YYEKEE (reference sequence). DNA for the CDR3: TGTGCCAGCAGCTTTGGCCCACAGGGGAACACTGAAGCTTTCTTT. Its protein product is CASSFGPQGNTEAFF.

The chain combines TRBV28 with TRBJ2-7; TRBD1 aligns across 7 bases. The germline gives CDR1 MDHEN, CDR2 SYDVKM. Losses at the gene ends were 6 bases for V and 2 bases for J; bases not matched to a gene: 7. The CDR3 loop spans 14 amino acids. CDR3 DNA sequence: TGTGCCAGCAGCCCGACAGGGACAACCTACGAGCAGTACTTC. It encodes CASSPTGTTYEQYF.

CDR3 residues: CASSLVAGTADTQYF. CDR3 bases: TGTGCCAGCAGCTTAGTGGCAGGGACAGCAGATACGCAGTATTTT. The gene calls are TRBV11-2 and TRBJ2-3; 7 bases map to TRBD1. V lost 1 base, J lost 4 bases, and 5 bases stayed unmatched. This CDR3 has 15 amino acids. Germline V gene sequence: CDR1 SGHAT, CDR2 FQNNGV.

The genes are TRBV7-9 and TRBJ2-5; a weak D match, TRBD2 (6 bases). The CDR3 spans 17 residues. Looked up from germline, CDR1 is SEHNR and CDR2 is FQNEAQ (reference sequence). The V end was cut by 0 bases, the J end by 2 bases, with 16 bases between. This CDR3 reads CASSLAISPSVQETQYF. The CDR3, as DNA: TGTGCCAGCAGCTTAGCCATTTCGCCTAGCGTACAAGAGACCCAGTACTTC.

The chain links TRBV9 to TRBJ1-4, with 7 bases fitting TRBD1. V gave up 3 bases and J gave up 2 bases; unmatched junction bases: 1. There are 14 residues in the CDR3. Germline CDR1 and CDR2: SGDLS and YYNGEE. As DNA, the CDR3 is TGTGCCAGCAGCGAGGGGGCTACTAATGAAAAACTGTTTTTT. As protein: CASSEGATNEKLFF.

The chain couples TRBV12-3 or TRBV12-4 to TRBJ2-1, with unresolved D. The V and J ends lost 6 bases and 6 bases respectively, with 9 bases between them. The CDR3 consists of 12 residues. The DNA for the CDR3 is TGTGCCAGCAGCGGGTCGTCCAATGAGCAGTTCTTC. This gives the protein CASSGSSNEQFF.

In nucleotides, the CDR3 is TGTGCCAGCAGCTGGGGGCGGAACACTGAAGCTTTCTTT. Translated, it gives CASSWGRNTEAFF. The chain combines TRBV5-8 with TRBJ1-1, with a tentative D call TRBD1 (6 bases). CDR1 is SGHTS and CDR2 is YDEGEE in the germline V gene. The V and J ends lost 3 bases and 1 base respectively, with 7 bases between them. CDR3 length: 13 residues.

The chain couples TRBV9 to TRBJ2-7; tentatively, D is TRBD2 (7 bases). Germline assignment: CDR1 SGDLS and CDR2 YYNGEE. V was cut by 4 bases and J by 2 bases, with 16 bases left in between. This CDR3 is built from 15 residues. In DNA, the CDR3 is TGTGCCAGCAGCCCAACGTCCGGGGGGCCCTACGAGCAGTACTTC. Protein product: CASSPTSGGPYEQYF.

This clone has only one observation. The V gene is TRBV7-2, the J gene TRBJ2-1; a weak D match, TRBD2 (6 bases). The CDR3 extends over 13 amino acids. The V end lost 5 bases, the J end lost 12 bases, and 17 bases lay between the germline ends. Looked up from germline, CDR1 is SGHTA and CDR2 is FQGNSA. As DNA, the CDR3 is TGTGCCAGCAGCGCACAACCGGGACTCGGGCAGTTCTTC. Amino acid sequence: CASSAQPGLGQFF.